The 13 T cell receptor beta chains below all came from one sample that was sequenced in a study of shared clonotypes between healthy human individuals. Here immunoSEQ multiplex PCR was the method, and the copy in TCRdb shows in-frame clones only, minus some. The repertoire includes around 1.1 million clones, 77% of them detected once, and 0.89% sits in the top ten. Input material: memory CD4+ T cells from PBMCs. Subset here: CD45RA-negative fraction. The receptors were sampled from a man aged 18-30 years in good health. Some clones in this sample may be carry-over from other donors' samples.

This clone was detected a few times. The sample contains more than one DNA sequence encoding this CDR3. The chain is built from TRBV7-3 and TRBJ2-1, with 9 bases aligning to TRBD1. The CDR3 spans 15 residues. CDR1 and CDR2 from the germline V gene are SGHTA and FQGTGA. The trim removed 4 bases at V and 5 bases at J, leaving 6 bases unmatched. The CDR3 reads CASSSPGQGNNEQFF. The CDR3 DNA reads TGTGCCAGCAGCTCGCCGGGACAGGGTAACAATGAGCAGTTCTTC.

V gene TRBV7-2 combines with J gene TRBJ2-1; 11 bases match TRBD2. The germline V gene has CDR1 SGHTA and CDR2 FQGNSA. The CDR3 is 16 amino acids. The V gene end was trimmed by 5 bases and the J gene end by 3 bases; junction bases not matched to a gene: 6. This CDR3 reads CASSTFLAGGYNEQFF. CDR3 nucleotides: TGTGCCAGCAGCACGTTCCTAGCGGGAGGCTACAATGAGCAGTTCTTC.

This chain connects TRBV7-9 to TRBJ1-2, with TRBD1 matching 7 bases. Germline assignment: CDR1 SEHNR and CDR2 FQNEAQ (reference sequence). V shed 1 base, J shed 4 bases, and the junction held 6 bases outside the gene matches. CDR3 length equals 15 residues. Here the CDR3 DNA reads TGTGCCAGCAGCTTAGGGTCGGCAGGGGGCTATGGCTACACCTTC. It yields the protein CASSLGSAGGYGYTF.

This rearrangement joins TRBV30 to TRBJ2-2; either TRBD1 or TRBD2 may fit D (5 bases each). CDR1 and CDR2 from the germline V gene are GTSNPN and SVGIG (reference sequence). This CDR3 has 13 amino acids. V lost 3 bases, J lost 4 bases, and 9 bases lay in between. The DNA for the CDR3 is TGTGCCTGGAGCCTGGGACCCACCGGGGAGCTGTTTTTT. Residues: CAWSLGPTGELFF.

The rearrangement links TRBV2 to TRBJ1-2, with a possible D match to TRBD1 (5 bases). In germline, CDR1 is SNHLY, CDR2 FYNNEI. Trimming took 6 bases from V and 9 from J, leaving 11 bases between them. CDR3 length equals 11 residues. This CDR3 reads CASSAGFSYTF. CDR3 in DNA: TGTGCCAGCAGCGCAGGGTTTAGCTACACCTTC.

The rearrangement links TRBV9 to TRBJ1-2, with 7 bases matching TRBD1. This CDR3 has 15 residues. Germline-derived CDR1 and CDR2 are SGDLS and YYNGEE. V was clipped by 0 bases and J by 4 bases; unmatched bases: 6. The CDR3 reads CASSVGDSTAYGYTF. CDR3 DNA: TGTGCCAGCAGCGTAGGGGACAGTACTGCCTATGGCTACACCTTC.

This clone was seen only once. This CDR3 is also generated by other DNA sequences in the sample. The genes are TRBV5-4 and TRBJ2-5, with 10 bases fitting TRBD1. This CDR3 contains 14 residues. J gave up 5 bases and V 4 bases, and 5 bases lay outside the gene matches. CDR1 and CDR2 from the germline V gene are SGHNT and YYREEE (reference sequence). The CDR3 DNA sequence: TGTGCCAGCAGCCCGACAGGGGGCGGGGAGACCCAGTACTTC. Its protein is CASSPTGGGETQYF.

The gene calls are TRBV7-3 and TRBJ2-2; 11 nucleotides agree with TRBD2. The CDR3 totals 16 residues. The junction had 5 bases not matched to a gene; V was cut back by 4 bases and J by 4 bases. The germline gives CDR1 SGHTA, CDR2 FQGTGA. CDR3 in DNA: TGTGCCAGCAGCTCGCGGGGGACTAGCGGCACCGGGGAGCTGTTTTTT. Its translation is CASSSRGTSGTGELFF.

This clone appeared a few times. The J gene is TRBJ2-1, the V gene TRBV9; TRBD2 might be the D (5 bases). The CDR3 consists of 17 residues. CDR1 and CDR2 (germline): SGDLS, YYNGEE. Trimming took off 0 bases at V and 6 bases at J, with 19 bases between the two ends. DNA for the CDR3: TGTGCCAGCAGCGTAGACCGAGGCGGGTCTCTTATCAATGAGCAGTTCTTC. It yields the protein CASSVDRGGSLINEQFF.

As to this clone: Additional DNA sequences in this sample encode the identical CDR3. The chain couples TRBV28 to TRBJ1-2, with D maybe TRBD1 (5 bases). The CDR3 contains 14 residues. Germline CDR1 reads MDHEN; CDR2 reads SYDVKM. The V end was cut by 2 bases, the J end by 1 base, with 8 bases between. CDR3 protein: CASSLRQLNYGYTF. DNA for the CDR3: TGTGCCAGCAGTTTAAGACAGCTTAACTATGGCTACACCTTC.

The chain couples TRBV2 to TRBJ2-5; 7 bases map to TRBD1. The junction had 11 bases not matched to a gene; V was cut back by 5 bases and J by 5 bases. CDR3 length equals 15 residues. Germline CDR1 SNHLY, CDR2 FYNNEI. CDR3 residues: CASSPLTGAGETQYF. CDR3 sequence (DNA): TGTGCCAGCAGTCCCCTAACAGGGGCCGGGGAGACCCAGTACTTC.

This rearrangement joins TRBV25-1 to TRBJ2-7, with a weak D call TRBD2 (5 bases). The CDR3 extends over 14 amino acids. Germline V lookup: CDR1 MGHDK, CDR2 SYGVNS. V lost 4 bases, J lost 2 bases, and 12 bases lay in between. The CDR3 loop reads CASSVREFTYEQYF. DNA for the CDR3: TGTGCCAGCAGTGTCCGGGAATTCACCTACGAGCAGTACTTC.

CDR3 nucleotide sequence: TGCGCCAGCAGCTTGACGGGTACCGGACTAGCGAGTTCCGAGCAGTTCTTC. Amino acids: CASSLTGTGLASSEQFF. The V and J genes are TRBV5-1 and TRBJ2-1; 9 bases align to TRBD2. Germline V gene lookup returns CDR1 SGHRS and CDR2 YFSETQ. CDR3 size: 17 residues. With V trimmed by 1 base and J by 10 bases, 15 bases remained unmatched. Complete variable domain (other parts from reference TRBV5-1 and TRBJ2-1): KAGVTQTPRYLIKTRGQQVTLSCSPISGHRSVSWYQQTPGQGLQFLFEYFSETQRNKGNFPGRFSGRQFSNSRSEMNVSTLELGDSALYLCASSLTGTGLASSEQFFGPGTRLTVL.